One sample yielded the 30 T cell receptor beta chains listed below, sequenced in a study of graft-versus-host responses after intestinal transplantation. Libraries were prepared by immunoSEQ multiplex PCR; TCRdb keeps only in-frame clonotypes and omits some of them. The sample lists approximately 3,500 clones, about 95% occurring once. Sequenced material: PBMCs, taken 11 days after intestinal transplantation. These receptor sequences come from a human patient who received an intestinal transplant, so some T cells may come from the graft donor.

This clone has a single count. V gene TRBV11-2 combines with J gene TRBJ2-5, with 9 bases fitting TRBD1. With the DNA end fitting TRBJ2-7 better, the J assignment may be wrong. The germline CDR1 and CDR2 sequences are SGHAT and FQNNGV. The CDR3 contains 16 residues. The CDR3 spells CASSHPPGTGSYEQYF. CDR3 coding DNA: TGTGCCAGCAGTCATCCCCCCGGGACAGGGTCCTACGAGCAGTACTTC.

The chain carries TRBV5-1 and TRBJ2-1; 7 bases are a match to TRBD1. Trimming cost V 0 bases and J 4 bases; bases outside gene matches: 10. Germline lookup yields CDR1 SGHRS and CDR2 YFSETQ. The CDR3 loop spans 17 amino acids. CDR3 sequence (DNA): TGCGCCAGCAGCTTGGCAGGGTATACAGGGGTTTACAATGAGCAGTTCTTC. Its protein product is CASSLAGYTGVYNEQFF.

The genes are TRBV1 and TRBJ2-6. TRBV1 is a pseudogene segment. The CDR3 runs to 18 residues. The CDR3 reads CTSRDYSLCTSRANALTF. DNA of the CDR3: TGCACCAGCAGGGATTATAGTTTGTGCACAAGTCGGGCCAACGCCCTGACTTTC.

The chain recombines TRBV7-9 with TRBJ2-7; TRBD2 aligns across 11 bases. The length of the CDR3 is 18 residues. Germline loops: CDR1 SEHNR, CDR2 FQNEAQ (reference sequence). Trimming at V came to 4 bases and at J to 3 bases, leaving 14 bases not matched to a gene. CDR3: CASSSTPALLAGVYEQYF. Written as DNA, the CDR3 is TGTGCCAGCAGCTCTACCCCGGCGTTACTAGCGGGAGTCTACGAGCAGTACTTC.

This chain uses TRBV5-1 with TRBJ2-1; D possibly corresponds to TRBD1 (5 bases). The V end lost 2 bases, the J end lost 6 bases, and 9 bases lay between the germline ends. From germline, CDR1 is SGHRS and CDR2 YFSETQ. This CDR3 spans 13 amino acids. The CDR3 DNA reads as TGCGCCAGCAGCTTCGCCACAGGCAATGAGCAGTTCTTC. Translated: CASSFATGNEQFF.

This chain connects TRBV29-1 to TRBJ1-2; 8 nucleotides agree with TRBD1. The CDR3 is 12 residues long. V lost 5 bases to trimming and J lost 6 bases; unmatched junction nucleotides: 5. Germline values: CDR1 SQVTM, CDR2 ANQGSEA. The CDR3 DNA sequence: TGCAGCGTTCCCCAGGGGGCGCATGGCTACACCTTC. As protein: CSVPQGAHGYTF.

The genes are TRBV29-1 and TRBJ2-7, with 8 bases aligning to TRBD1. CDR1 SQVTM and CDR2 ANQGSEA come from the germline V gene. J lost 5 bases, V lost 6 bases, and 15 bases had no gene match. The CDR3 sequence is 15 residues long. CDR3 loop: CSVALDRDMGDEQYF. DNA for the CDR3: TGCAGCGTCGCCCTGGACAGGGATATGGGAGACGAGCAGTACTTC.

The chain has TRBV13 and TRBJ2-6, with unresolved D. Germline V CDR1 and CDR2: PRHDT, FYEKMQ (reference sequence). Trimming removed 6 bases from V and 5 bases from J, with 23 bases in between. This CDR3 is 18 amino acids long. The CDR3 spells CASRYEKLRQSRANVLTF. The CDR3 coding sequence is TGTGCCAGCAGATATGAAAAGCTGAGACAAAGTCGGGCCAACGTCCTGACTTTC. The whole variable domain, filled in from reference TRBV13 and TRBJ2-6, reads AAGVIQSPRHLIKEKRETATLKCYPIPRHDTVYWYQQGPGQDPQFLISFYEKMQSDKGSIPDRFSAQQFSDYHSELNMSSLELGDSALYFCASRYEKLRQSRANVLTFGAGSRLTVL.

This sequence joins TRBV7-9 and TRBJ1-4, with 8 nucleotides matching TRBD1. V dropped 8 bases and J dropped 6; count of bases not matched to a gene: 2. The germline V gene has CDR1 SEHNR and CDR2 FQNEAQ (reference sequence). CDR3 size: 12 residues. The CDR3 nucleotides read TGTGCCAGCTCGGGACAGGATGAAAAACTGTTTTTT. Its translation: CASSGQDEKLFF.

This chain uses TRBV13 with TRBJ2-3; TRBD2 matches at 9 bases. J lost 2 bases, V lost 4 bases, and 13 bases had no gene match. CDR1 is PRHDT, CDR2 FYEKMQ, per germline (reference sequence). The CDR3 extends over 18 amino acids. The CDR3: CASSSLTSGPHSTDTQYF. In DNA form, the CDR3 reads TGTGCCAGCAGCTCCCTCACTAGCGGGCCCCACTCCACAGATACGCAGTATTTT.

This rearrangement joins TRBV5-6 to TRBJ2-7; a weak D match, TRBD1 (5 bases). V was shortened by 2 bases and J by 0 bases, with 9 bases between the two germline ends. This CDR3 contains 14 residues. Germline CDR1 and CDR2: SGHDT and YYEEEE. The CDR3 DNA sequence: TGTGCCAGCAGCTTTTGGGGCAACTCCTACGAGCAGTACTTC. Its translation is CASSFWGNSYEQYF. Full variable domain (missing parts from reference TRBV5-6 and TRBJ2-7): DAGVTQSPTHLIKTRGQQVTLRCSPKSGHDTVSWYQQALGQGPQFIFQYYEEEERQRGNFPDRFSGHQFPNYSSELNVNALLLGDSALYLCASSFWGNSYEQYFGPGTRLTVT.

This chain joins TRBV16 and TRBJ2-1, with 7 bases lining up with TRBD1. CDR3 length: 17 amino acids. J lost 0 bases, V lost 4 bases, and 9 bases had no gene match. Germline V gene data show CDR1 as KGHSY and CDR2 as FQNENV. CDR3: CASSPETGMRSYNEQFF. For the CDR3, the DNA is TGTGCCAGCAGCCCGGAGACAGGGATGCGCTCCTACAATGAGCAGTTCTTC. Full variable domain (outside the CDR3, taken from reference TRBV16 and TRBJ2-1): GEEVAQTPKHLVRGEGQKAKLYCAPIKGHSYVFWYQQVLKNEFKFLISFQNENVFDETGMPKERFSAKCLPNSPCSLEIQATKLEDSAVYFCASSPETGMRSYNEQFFGPGTRLTVL.

The chain employs TRBV30 and TRBJ2-1; weak D call: TRBD2 (5 bases). The CDR3 extends over 12 amino acids. Germline V lookup: CDR1 GTSNPN, CDR2 SVGIG (reference sequence). Trimming removed 0 bases from V and 10 bases from J, with 10 bases in between. CDR3 in DNA: TGTGCCTGGAGTGTACACCGGAGGGAGCAGTTCTTC. As protein: CAWSVHRREQFF. Filled out from reference TRBV30 and TRBJ2-1, the complete variable domain reads SQTIHQWPATLVQPVGSPLSLECTVEGTSNPNLYWYRQAAGRGLQLLFYSVGIGQISSEVPQNLSASRPQDRQFILSSKKLLLSDSGFYLCAWSVHRREQFFGPGTRLTVL.

Only one count was recorded for this clone. Other DNA sequences of this sample code for an identical CDR3. This chain connects TRBV5-1 to TRBJ1-1, with 11 bases fitting TRBD1. The CDR3 is made up of 17 amino acids. Germline V gene data show CDR1 as SGHRS and CDR2 as YFSETQ. V dropped 2 bases and J dropped 4; count of bases not matched to a gene: 10. For the CDR3, the DNA is TGCGCCAGCAGCTTACGGGACAGGGGGGAGTTGAGCACTGAAGCTTTCTTT. Translation gives CASSLRDRGELSTEAFF.

J is TRBJ2-7 and V is TRBV11-3; TRBD2 is a possible D gene (5 bases). Looked up from germline, CDR1 is SGHNT and CDR2 is YENEEA. Trimming removed 5 bases at V and 7 bases at J, with 15 bases between. CDR3 length: 13 residues. The CDR3 reads CASSPGVLGEQYF. The DNA for the CDR3 is TGTGCCAGCAGCCCCGGGGTTCTGGGTGAGCAGTACTTC.

V usage is TRBV4-1 and J usage is TRBJ1-4; D gene ambiguous. The CDR3 loop spans 14 amino acids. Germline CDR1 MGHRA, CDR2 YSYEKL. Trimming removed 2 bases from V and 7 bases from J, with 11 bases in between. As DNA, the CDR3 is TGCGCCAGCAGCCAATTCGGTGGAGGTGAAAAACTGTTTTTT. It is translated as CASSQFGGGEKLFF.

This clone was observed a single time. The chain employs TRBV14 and TRBJ2-7; D possibly corresponds to TRBD1 (5 bases). This CDR3 contains 13 residues. Deletions cut 4 bases from V and 10 bases from J, with 17 bases between. Germline V gene lookup returns CDR1 SGHDN and CDR2 FVKESK. CDR3 residues: CASSPGHPLDQYF. The CDR3 DNA reads as TGTGCCAGCAGCCCAGGACACCCCTTGGATCAGTACTTC.

The chain couples TRBV5-5 to TRBJ1-1, with 7 positions matching TRBD1. The CDR3 extends over 18 amino acids. Trimming at V came to 1 base and at J to 0 bases, leaving 12 bases not matched to a gene. Germline lookup yields CDR1 SGHKS and CDR2 YYEKEE (reference sequence). The CDR3 bases are TGTGCCAGCAGCTTGAAAGGGCAGGGGGGTTGGATGAACACTGAAGCTTTCTTT. Protein product: CASSLKGQGGWMNTEAFF. The complete variable domain, with remaining parts taken from reference TRBV5-5 and TRBJ1-1, reads DAGVTQSPTHLIKTRGQQVTLRCSPISGHKSVSWYQQVLGQGPQFIFQYYEKEERGRGNFPDRFSARQFPNYSSELNVNALLLGDSALYLCASSLKGQGGWMNTEAFFGQGTRLTVV.

The CDR3 loop is CASSLREGARNEQFF. CDR3 in DNA: TGTGCCAGCAGTCTCAGGGAGGGGGCGCGAAATGAGCAGTTCTTC. The chain employs TRBV6-1 and TRBJ2-1; D possibly matches TRBD1 or TRBD2 (7 bases each). The CDR3 loop spans 15 amino acids. The V gene lost 5 bases and the J gene lost 7 bases, with 18 bases spanning the gap. Looked up from germline, CDR1 is MNHNS and CDR2 is SASEGT.

V is TRBV6-5 and J is TRBJ2-7, with 7 positions matching TRBD1. The V and J ends lost 5 bases and 4 bases, in that order; junction bases with no gene match: 8. The CDR3 runs 14 residues. The germline CDR1 and CDR2 sequences are MNHEY and SVGAGI. CDR3 nucleotides: TGTGCCAGCAGTACACCGGGACAGTGGTACGAGCAGTACTTC. Its translation: CASSTPGQWYEQYF.

CDR3 nucleotide sequence: TGCGCCAGCAGCCAAGGAGGTAGCGTGGCCGCTTACGAGCAGTACTTC. Translating it yields CASSQGGSVAAYEQYF. The V and J genes are TRBV4-1 and TRBJ2-7, with a possible D match to TRBD2 (5 bases). CDR3 length equals 16 residues. Germline CDR1 and CDR2: MGHRA and YSYEKL. V was shortened by 1 base and J by 4 bases, with 17 bases between the two germline ends.

The rearrangement links TRBV6-5 to TRBJ2-1; D perhaps matches TRBD2 (6 bases). The CDR3 loop spans 15 amino acids. Trimming removed 5 bases from V and 3 bases from J, with 14 bases in between. CDR1 MNHEY and CDR2 SVGAGI come from the germline V gene. CDR3: CASSVAGTDYNEQFF. CDR3 bases: TGTGCCAGCAGTGTCGCCGGGACTGACTACAATGAGCAGTTCTTC.

The rearrangement links TRBV15 to TRBJ1-1; the D gene is possibly TRBD1 (5 bases). The CDR3 sequence is 15 residues long. The V gene's germline CDR1 is LNHNV and CDR2 YYDKDF (reference sequence). With 0 bases removed from V and 1 base from J, the gap between germline ends came to 9 bases. CDR3: CATSRDIRENTEAFF. CDR3 DNA sequence: TGTGCCACCAGCAGAGATATCAGGGAGAACACTGAAGCTTTCTTT.

The rearrangement joins TRBV7-9 to TRBJ2-1; D perhaps matches TRBD1 (5 bases). The V gene lost 6 bases and the J gene lost 8 bases, with 14 bases spanning the gap. Germline V gene sequence: CDR1 SEHNR, CDR2 FQNEAQ (reference sequence). This CDR3 spans 13 amino acids. CDR3 protein: CASSSDSSDEQFF. CDR3 bases: TGTGCCAGCAGTTCAGACAGTTCAGATGAGCAGTTCTTC.

Of note for this clone: Distinct nucleotide sequences in the sample also encode this CDR3. The chain uses TRBV19 and TRBJ2-1; 7 nucleotides match TRBD2. This CDR3 comprises 15 residues. Germline CDR1 reads LNHDA; CDR2 reads SQIVND (reference sequence). Trimming cost V 10 bases and J 6 bases; bases outside gene matches: 15. CDR3 loop: CATLARGDSFNEQFF. Here the CDR3 DNA reads TGTGCCACCCTTGCTCGGGGGGATAGCTTCAATGAGCAGTTCTTC.

In DNA form, the CDR3 reads TGTGCCAGCGCCCGGCTAGCGGGAGACGAGACCCAGTACTTC. It yields the protein CASARLAGDETQYF. The chain joins TRBV6-6 to TRBJ2-5, with 10 bases aligning to TRBD2. Per the germline V gene, CDR1 is MNHNY and CDR2 is SVGAGI (reference sequence). This CDR3 comprises 14 residues. J gave up 5 bases and V 8 bases, and 8 bases lay outside the gene matches.

This clone occurred once. J is TRBJ1-2 and V is TRBV11-2; 7 bases fit TRBD1. Germline CDR1 SGHAT, CDR2 FQNNGV. Germline trimming cut 1 base from V and 5 bases from J; bases unmatched to any gene: 4. The CDR3 is made up of 14 amino acids. The CDR3 sequence is CASSLVRGYYGYTF. The CDR3 DNA reads TGTGCCAGCAGCTTAGTCAGGGGGTATTATGGCTACACCTTC.

This clone was observed once. It is likely a read error, because the conserved phenylalanine at the end of the CDR3 is missing. No DNA is shown, since the ends of the CDR3 on it are uncertain; the CDR3 is the one TCRdb lists. V gene TRBV7-9 combines with J gene TRBJ2-7; the table's D call TRBD1 went unverified against the DNA. The CDR3 is 12 residues long, counting both termini. Per the germline V gene, CDR1 is SEHNR and CDR2 is FQNEAQ (reference sequence). The CDR3 reads CASSLLTGQGYL.

V and J are TRBV6-5 and TRBJ2-2; possibly TRBD2 for D (5 bases). Trimming stripped 7 bases from V and 4 bases from J, with 13 bases between. Germline V gene sequence: CDR1 MNHEY, CDR2 SVGAGI. The CDR3 consists of 14 residues. The CDR3 DNA reads as TGTGCCAGCAACATAAGGGAGTCCACCGGGGAGCTGTTTTTT. Residues: CASNIRESTGELFF.

The V call is TRBV18, the J call TRBJ1-2; D is possibly TRBD1 (6 bases). Germline V gene data show CDR1 as KGHSH and CDR2 as LQKENI. Trimming pared 7 bases from V and 3 bases from J, leaving 15 bases between. The CDR3 consists of 14 residues. The CDR3 coding sequence is TGTGCCAGCTTCTCAGGGGAAGGCGACTATGGCTACACCTTC. Translation gives CASFSGEGDYGYTF.